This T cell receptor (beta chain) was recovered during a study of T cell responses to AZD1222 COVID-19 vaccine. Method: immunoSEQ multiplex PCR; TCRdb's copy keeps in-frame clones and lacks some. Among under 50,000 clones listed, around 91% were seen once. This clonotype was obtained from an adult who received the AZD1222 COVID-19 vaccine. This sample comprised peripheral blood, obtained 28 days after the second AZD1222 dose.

The DNA of the CDR3 is TGTGCCAGCAGCTTAGACCTTCAGCGGGGTGGGAATGAGCAGTTCTTC. Translated: CASSLDLQRGGNEQFF. The chain is built from TRBV11-2 and TRBJ2-1, with 7 bases lining up with TRBD2. This CDR3 region has 16 residues. Germline loops: CDR1 SGHAT, CDR2 FQNNGV. J was trimmed by 7 bases and V by 0 bases; bases with no gene match: 9.